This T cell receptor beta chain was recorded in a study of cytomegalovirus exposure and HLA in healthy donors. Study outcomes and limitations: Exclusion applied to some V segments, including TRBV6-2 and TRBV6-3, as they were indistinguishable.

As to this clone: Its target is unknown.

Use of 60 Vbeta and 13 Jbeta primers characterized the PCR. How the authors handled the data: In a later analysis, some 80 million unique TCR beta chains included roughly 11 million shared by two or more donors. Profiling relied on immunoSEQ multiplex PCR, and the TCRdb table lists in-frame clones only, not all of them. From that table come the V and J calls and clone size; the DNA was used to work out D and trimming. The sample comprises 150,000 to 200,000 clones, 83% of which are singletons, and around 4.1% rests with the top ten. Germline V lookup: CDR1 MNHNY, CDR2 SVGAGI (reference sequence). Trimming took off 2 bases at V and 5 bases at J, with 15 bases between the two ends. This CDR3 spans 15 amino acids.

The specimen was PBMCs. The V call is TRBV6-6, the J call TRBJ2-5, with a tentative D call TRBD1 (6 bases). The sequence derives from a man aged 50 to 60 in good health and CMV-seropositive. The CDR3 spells CASSYRTDSFETQYF. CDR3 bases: TGTGCCAGCAGTTACCGTACGGACAGTTTTGAGACCCAGTACTTC.